This T cell receptor beta chain was retrieved from a study of OX40 agonist ivuxolimab in advanced cancers. V was trimmed by 0 bases and J by 0 bases, leaving 6 bases between them. The CDR3 length is 15 residues. Per germline, CDR1 SGHNT and CDR2 YYREEE (reference sequence). Sequenced by immunoSEQ multiplex PCR; TCRdb stores in-frame clones only, minus some. The sample shows over 50,000 clones, 83% of them seen only once. This clone was counted a few times. Sequenced material: CD4+ or CD8+ T cells sorted from blood, taken in a trial of the OX40 agonist ivuxolimab. The chain is built from TRBV5-4 and TRBJ2-2; D ambiguous. This receptor was identified in an adult with an advanced solid tumor such as melanoma, head and neck, liver or kidney cancer. CDR3: CASSLETPNTGELFF. As DNA, the CDR3 is TGTGCCAGCAGCTTGGAGACCCCGAACACCGGGGAGCTGTTTTTT.